The text below deals with one T cell receptor beta chain. The sample originates from a study of control samples from healthy donors and cancer patients. The V end lost 4 bases, the J end lost 2 bases, and 19 bases lay between the germline ends. The germline V gene encodes CDR1 SGDLS and CDR2 YYNGEE. The CDR3 is made up of 17 amino acids. Clones were sequenced by immunoSEQ multiplex PCR, and TCRdb holds only the in-frame ones, with some missing. In the table there are over 65,000 clones, 94% of which are singletons. The TCR originated in a woman in her thirties or forties in good health. The V and J genes are TRBV9 and TRBJ1-3; D not certain. The sample was blood. DNA for the CDR3: TGTGCCAGCAGCATCGAACCCGGACGGCTGCCTGGAAACACCATATATTTT. Translated: CASSIEPGRLPGNTIYF.